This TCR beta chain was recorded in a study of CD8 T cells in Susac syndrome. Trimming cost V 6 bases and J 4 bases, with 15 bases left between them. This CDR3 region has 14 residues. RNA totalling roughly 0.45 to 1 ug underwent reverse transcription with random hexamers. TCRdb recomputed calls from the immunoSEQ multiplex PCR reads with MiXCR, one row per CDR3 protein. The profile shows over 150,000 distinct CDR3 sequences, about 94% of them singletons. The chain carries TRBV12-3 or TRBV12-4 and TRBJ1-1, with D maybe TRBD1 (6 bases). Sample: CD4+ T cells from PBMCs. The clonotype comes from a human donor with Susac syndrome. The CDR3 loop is CASRRSTGSTEAFF. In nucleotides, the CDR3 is TGTGCCAGCAGGCGATCAACAGGGAGCACTGAAGCTTTCTTT.